A single sample gave rise to the 30 T cell receptor beta chains below, sequenced in a study of blood T cell repertoires in COVID-19. The repertoire was sequenced with immunoSEQ multiplex PCR; TCRdb's copy has only in-frame clones and lacks some. The sample consists of 430,000 or so clones, over 85% of them appearing once. Sequencing was performed on peripheral blood. These receptors originate from a man aged 18 to 29 with COVID-19, enrolled during active disease.

The J gene is TRBJ1-1, the V gene TRBV3-1 (or the pseudogene TRBV3-2); the match to TRBD1 covers 9 bases. The CDR3 length is 15 residues. Germline V gene sequence: CDR1 LGHDT, CDR2 YNNKEL (reference sequence). Trimming cost V 4 bases and J 4 bases; bases outside gene matches: 7. CDR3 DNA: TGTGCCAGCAGCCCGAGACAGGGGGTGAGCACTGAAGCTTTCTTT. Protein product: CASSPRQGVSTEAFF.

The genes are TRBV3-1 (or the pseudogene TRBV3-2) and TRBJ2-6; D is perhaps TRBD1 (6 bases). The CDR3 sequence is 15 residues long. V was trimmed by 9 bases and J by 0 bases, leaving 12 bases between them. The germline V gene has CDR1 LGHDT and CDR2 YNNKEL (reference sequence). The CDR3 is CASRQDSSGANVLTF. For the CDR3, the DNA is TGTGCCAGTAGACAGGACAGCTCTGGGGCCAACGTCCTGACTTTC.

The chain couples TRBV2 to TRBJ1-2; TRBD1 matches at 8 bases. This CDR3 region has 15 residues. Germline V gene data show CDR1 as SNHLY and CDR2 as FYNNEI. With 6 bases clipped from V and 7 bases from J, the junction kept 13 bases outside the gene matches. Written as DNA, the CDR3 is TGTGCCAGCAGGTCCCCCGGGACAGGTGAAGGTGGCTACACCTTC. Translated: CASRSPGTGEGGYTF.

V is TRBV5-8 and J is TRBJ2-5, with 7 positions matching TRBD1. This CDR3 comprises 17 residues. The germline gives CDR1 SGHTS, CDR2 YDEGEE. The V and J ends lost 1 base and 2 bases, in that order; junction bases with no gene match: 11. The CDR3 loop reads CASSLLSGQLKQETQYF. The CDR3 DNA is TGTGCCAGCAGCTTGCTGTCGGGACAGCTTAAACAAGAGACCCAGTACTTC.

The V and J genes are TRBV2 and TRBJ1-2, with D possibly being TRBD1 (6 bases). This CDR3 spans 15 amino acids. Germline loops: CDR1 SNHLY, CDR2 FYNNEI. With 1 base removed from V and 0 bases from J, the gap between germline ends came to 9 bases. The CDR3 sequence: CASSEEQGANYGYTF. The CDR3 bases are TGTGCCAGCAGTGAAGAACAGGGCGCTAACTATGGCTACACCTTC.

The chain has TRBV12-3 or TRBV12-4 and TRBJ2-7; TRBD2 is a possible D gene (6 bases). Trimming cost V 6 bases and J 3 bases, with 9 bases left between them. This CDR3 has 12 amino acids. The CDR3 bases are TGTGCCAGCAGCATGGGGGGCTACGAGCAGTACTTC. It translates to CASSMGGYEQYF.

This sequence joins TRBV27 and TRBJ2-4; TRBD1 might be the D (6 bases). V gave up 4 bases and J gave up 15 bases, with 13 bases separating them. Germline V gives CDR1 MNHEY, CDR2 SMNVEV (reference sequence). This CDR3 contains 11 residues. CDR3 residues: CASSSLGTLYF. The CDR3 DNA follows: TGTGCCAGCAGTTCTCTCGGGACACTGTACTTC.

J is TRBJ2-3 and V is TRBV6-6; possibly TRBD1 for D (6 bases). The CDR3 spans 14 residues. Deletions cut 6 bases from V and 3 bases from J, with 13 bases between. The germline CDR1 and CDR2 sequences are MNHNY and SVGAGI (reference sequence). CDR3 protein: CASSPEQGTDTQYF. The CDR3 nucleotides are TGTGCCAGCAGCCCGGAACAGGGTACAGATACGCAGTATTTT.

Only one count was recorded for this clone. The chain couples TRBV29-1 to TRBJ2-7; 7 bases are a match to TRBD1. The CDR3 loop spans 12 amino acids. Losses at the gene ends were 5 bases for V and 5 bases for J; bases not matched to a gene: 6. The germline CDR1 and CDR2 sequences are SQVTM and ANQGSEA. CDR3 coding DNA: TGCAGCGTTTTTGGACAGGACGACGAGCAGTACTTC. Protein sequence: CSVFGQDDEQYF.

This chain joins TRBV7-6 and TRBJ2-2; 7 bases align to TRBD2. Germline V gene data show CDR1 as SGHVS and CDR2 as FNYEAQ. V shed 4 bases, J shed 1 base, and the junction held 3 bases outside the gene matches. The CDR3 is 15 amino acids. Here the CDR3 DNA reads TGTGCCAGCAGCTCCCAGCGGGAGAACACCGGGGAGCTGTTTTTT. It specifies CASSSQRENTGELFF. Together with reference TRBV7-6 and TRBJ2-2, the CDR3 gives the full variable domain: GAGVSQSPRYKVTKRGQDVALRCDPISGHVSLYWYRQALGQGPEFLTYFNYEAQQDKSGLPNDRFSAERPEGSISTLTIQRTEQRDSAMYRCASSSQRENTGELFFGEGSRLTVL.

V and J are TRBV5-6 and TRBJ2-7; no reliable D call. CDR1 is SGHDT and CDR2 is YYEEEE in the germline V gene. The CDR3 is 12 amino acids. V shed 1 base and J shed 6 bases, with 8 bases lying between them. CDR3 sequence reads: CASSLWAGEQYF. The CDR3 nucleotides are TGTGCCAGCAGCTTGTGGGCAGGCGAGCAGTACTTC.

The chain couples TRBV18 to TRBJ2-3, with D possibly being TRBD2 (6 bases). CDR1 is KGHSH, CDR2 LQKENI, per germline. Trimming pared 0 bases from V and 3 bases from J, leaving 25 bases between. The CDR3 contains 20 residues. The CDR3 here is CASSPPWGGSGRRETDTQYF. DNA of the CDR3: TGTGCCAGCTCACCACCGTGGGGTGGTAGCGGAAGGAGGGAAACAGATACGCAGTATTTT.

This clone occurred once. The rearrangement links TRBV27 to TRBJ2-1, with TRBD2 matching over 10 bases. CDR1 is MNHEY and CDR2 is SMNVEV in the germline V gene (reference sequence). Losses at the gene ends were 11 bases for V and 4 bases for J; bases not matched to a gene: 5. The CDR3 is made up of 13 amino acids. The CDR3 DNA reads TGTGCCTGCGGACTAGCGGCGTACAATGAGCAGTTCTTC. Translated: CACGLAAYNEQFF.

This clone was detected only once. This chain uses TRBV4-2 with TRBJ2-3; TRBD2 is a possible D gene (5 bases). This CDR3 is built from 16 residues. Trimming took off 1 base at V and 3 bases at J, with 14 bases between the two ends. Germline CDR1 and CDR2: LGHNA and YNFKEQ. The CDR3: CASSQARADLTDTQYF. CDR3 DNA: TGTGCCAGCAGCCAAGCGCGAGCGGATCTAACAGATACGCAGTATTTT.

V is TRBV9 and J is TRBJ2-3; 11 nucleotides match TRBD2. The CDR3 contains 16 residues. Germline V CDR1 and CDR2: SGDLS, YYNGEE. With V trimmed by 3 bases and J by 6 bases, 9 bases remained unmatched. CDR3 amino acids: CASSDTSGGLGDTQYF. The CDR3 nucleotides are TGTGCCAGCAGCGACACTAGCGGGGGCCTCGGTGATACGCAGTATTTT.

The rearrangement joins TRBV9 to TRBJ2-2; the D is unclear. The germline CDR1 and CDR2 sequences are SGDLS and YYNGEE. Trimming left V 4 bases short and J 5 bases short, with 9 bases between. The CDR3 extends over 13 amino acids. In DNA form, the CDR3 reads TGTGCCAGCAGCCTCACCTATACCGGGGAGCTGTTTTTT. This translates into CASSLTYTGELFF. The full variable domain, with the rest looked up from reference TRBV9 and TRBJ2-2, is DSGVTQTPKHLITATGQRVTLRCSPRSGDLSVYWYQQSLDQGLQFLIQYYNGEERAKGNILERFSAQQFPDLHSELNLSSLELGDSALYFCASSLTYTGELFFGEGSRLTVL.

The rearrangement joins TRBV6-2 or TRBV6-3 to TRBJ2-7; TRBD1 is a possible D gene (6 bases). The CDR3 is made up of 14 amino acids. CDR1 and CDR2 (germline): MNHEY, SVGEGT. V gave up 6 bases and J gave up 2 bases, with 14 bases separating them. The CDR3 DNA follows: TGTGCCAGCAGCATCCTTGGGGGCCCCTACGAGCAGTACTTC. This encodes CASSILGGPYEQYF.

The rearrangement links TRBV4-1 to TRBJ1-4; 8 nucleotides agree with TRBD1. Losses at the gene ends were 3 bases for V and 7 bases for J; bases not matched to a gene: 7. The CDR3 totals 15 residues. Germline CDR1 MGHRA, CDR2 YSYEKL. The CDR3 DNA reads as TGCGCCAGCAGCCACGTGGACAGGGAGGTTGAAAAACTGTTTTTT. Amino acid sequence: CASSHVDREVEKLFF.

At least ten counts were recorded for this clone. V and J are TRBV4-1 and TRBJ2-5, with unresolved D. V lost 0 bases, J lost 5 bases, and 10 bases lay in between. CDR3 size: 14 residues. The germline gives CDR1 MGHRA, CDR2 YSYEKL. The CDR3: CASSQDALRETQYF. The CDR3 DNA reads TGCGCCAGCAGCCAAGATGCACTCCGGGAGACCCAGTACTTC.

This chain joins TRBV6-2 or TRBV6-3 and TRBJ1-2; maybe TRBD1 (6 bases). This CDR3 is built from 15 residues. V was cut by 4 bases and J by 7 bases, with 19 bases left in between. CDR1 is MNHEY and CDR2 is SVGEGT in the germline V gene. The CDR3 DNA reads TGTGCCAGCAGTTTGTCCGCGGCAGGGGCTACTGGCTACACCTTC. Protein product: CASSLSAAGATGYTF.

The V and J genes are TRBV2 and TRBJ1-2; 9 positions match TRBD1. V was pared by 7 bases and J by 10 bases, with 7 bases of the junction left unmatched. Germline values: CDR1 SNHLY, CDR2 FYNNEI. This CDR3 region has 12 residues. DNA for the CDR3: TGTGCCAGCACCGGGACAGGGTCGACCTACACCTTC. Protein sequence: CASTGTGSTYTF.

V usage is TRBV2 and J usage is TRBJ1-4, with D possibly TRBD1 on 5 matching bases. Germline CDR1 and CDR2: SNHLY and FYNNEI. The V and J ends lost 2 bases and 1 base respectively, with 5 bases between them. The CDR3 covers 14 residues. CDR3 sequence: CASSEQGTNEKLFF. CDR3 bases: TGTGCCAGCAGTGAACAGGGAACTAATGAAAAACTGTTTTTT.

The chain has TRBV27 and TRBJ1-1; no firm D call. Per germline, CDR1 MNHEY and CDR2 SMNVEV (reference sequence). V lost 6 bases to trimming and J lost 1 base, with 12 bases between them. The CDR3 has 14 amino acids. The DNA of the CDR3 is TGTGCCAGCAGACGACGGGATTCGAACACTGAAGCTTTCTTT. Its translation: CASRRRDSNTEAFF.

The J gene is TRBJ2-1, the V gene TRBV6-6, with 9 positions matching TRBD2. The CDR3 runs 15 residues. J was trimmed by 5 bases and V by 10 bases; bases with no gene match: 12. CDR1 MNHNY and CDR2 SVGAGI come from the germline V gene (reference sequence). CDR3 sequence reads: CATSLSLAGNNEQFF. The CDR3 nucleotides read TGTGCCACCTCCCTGTCCCTAGCGGGAAACAATGAGCAGTTCTTC.

The CDR3 DNA follows: TGTGCCAGCAGCTTGGGACAGGGGGCTTCACCCCTCCACTTT. Protein: CASSLGQGASPLHF. This chain connects TRBV5-8 to TRBJ1-6; 10 nucleotides match TRBD1. Germline CDR1 is SGHTS and CDR2 is YDEGEE. V trimming: 0 bases; J trimming: 9 bases; junction bases outside the gene matches: 0. This CDR3 contains 14 residues.

This chain uses TRBV14 with TRBJ2-7; TRBD2 matches 11 bases. The junction had 1 base not matched to a gene; V was cut back by 1 base and J by 2 bases. Germline-derived CDR1 and CDR2 are SGHDN and FVKESK. This CDR3 comprises 15 residues. The CDR3 is CASSQGLAGTYEQYF. CDR3 nucleotide sequence: TGTGCCAGCAGCCAAGGACTAGCGGGAACCTACGAGCAGTACTTC.

The J gene is TRBJ2-1, the V gene TRBV13, with unresolved D. Trimming removed 5 bases at V and 2 bases at J, with 4 bases between. The CDR3 extends over 12 amino acids. Germline V gene lookup returns CDR1 PRHDT and CDR2 FYEKMQ (reference sequence). CDR3 loop: CASSTAYNEQFF. The CDR3 DNA reads TGTGCCAGCAGCACAGCCTACAATGAGCAGTTCTTC.

The V and J genes are TRBV6-5 and TRBJ2-5; 9 bases are a match to TRBD2. The CDR3 length is 15 residues. CDR1 MNHEY and CDR2 SVGAGI come from the germline V gene. V shed 5 bases, J shed 1 base, and the junction held 5 bases outside the gene matches. The CDR3 DNA reads TGTGCCAGCAGTCAATTAGCGGGGGCCCAAGAGACCCAGTACTTC. Translated, it gives CASSQLAGAQETQYF.

The genes are TRBV11-3 and TRBJ2-7; 9 bases align to TRBD1. J was trimmed by 6 bases and V by 4 bases; bases with no gene match: 7. Germline V CDR1 and CDR2: SGHNT, YENEEA. CDR3 length: 14 amino acids. The CDR3 sequence: CASSSIQGASEQYF. The DNA for the CDR3 is TGTGCCAGCAGCTCCATACAGGGGGCCTCCGAGCAGTACTTC. The full variable domain, with the rest looked up from reference TRBV11-3 and TRBJ2-7, is EAGVVQSPRYKIIEKKQPVAFWCNPISGHNTLYWYLQNLGQGPELLIRYENEEAVDDSQLPKDRFSAERLKGVDSTLKIQPAELGDSAVYLCASSSIQGASEQYFGPGTRLTVT.

This chain uses TRBV7-8 with TRBJ2-5; TRBD2 agrees at 10 bases. Per germline, CDR1 SGHVS and CDR2 FQNEAQ. V was clipped by 1 base and J by 4 bases; unmatched bases: 18. This CDR3 contains 20 residues. The CDR3 is CASSLVLKSLAGGPPETQYF. The CDR3 bases are TGTGCCAGCAGCTTAGTCTTAAAGTCTTTAGCGGGAGGCCCCCCAGAGACCCAGTACTTC.